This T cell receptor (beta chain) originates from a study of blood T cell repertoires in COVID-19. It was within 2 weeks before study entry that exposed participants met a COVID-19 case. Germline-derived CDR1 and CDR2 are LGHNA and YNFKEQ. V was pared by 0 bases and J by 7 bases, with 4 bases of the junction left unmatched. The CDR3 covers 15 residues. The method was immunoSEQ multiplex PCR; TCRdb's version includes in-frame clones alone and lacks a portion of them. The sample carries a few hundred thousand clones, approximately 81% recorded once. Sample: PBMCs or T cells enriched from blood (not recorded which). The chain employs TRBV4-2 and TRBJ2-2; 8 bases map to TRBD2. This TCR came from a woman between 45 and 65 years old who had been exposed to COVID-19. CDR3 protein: CASSQDRGGGGELFF. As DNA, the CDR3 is TGTGCCAGCAGCCAAGATCGGGGGGGAGGCGGGGAGCTGTTTTTT.